The 8 T cell receptor beta chains given below trace back to one sample, sequenced in a study of cytomegalovirus exposure and HLA in healthy donors. PCR employed 60 Vbeta and 13 Jbeta primers. Profiling relied on immunoSEQ multiplex PCR, and the TCRdb table lists in-frame clones only, not all of them. The sample records about 90,000 clones, roughly 67% being singletons. Sequencing input: PBMCs. The receptor source for this set is a woman in her forties or fifties in good health and CMV-seropositive.

The rearrangement uses TRBV6-5 and TRBJ1-1; tentatively, D is TRBD1 (5 bases). Germline V gene sequence: CDR1 MNHEY, CDR2 SVGAGI. The CDR3 contains 12 residues. V shed 2 bases and J shed 8 bases, with 9 bases lying between them. The CDR3: CASSYGGTEAFF. CDR3 nucleotides: TGTGCCAGCAGTTACGGGGGGACGGAAGCTTTCTTT.

This clone is a singleton in its sample. The rearrangement uses TRBV2 and TRBJ2-5, with a weak D call TRBD2 (6 bases). The germline gives CDR1 SNHLY, CDR2 FYNNEI. The CDR3 has 13 amino acids. V shed 9 bases and J shed 0 bases, with 11 bases lying between them. CDR3 residues: CASERVYQETQYF. The CDR3 DNA reads TGTGCCAGTGAGCGGGTGTACCAAGAGACCCAGTACTTC.

The chain employs TRBV19 and TRBJ2-5; tentatively, D is TRBD2 (7 bases). This CDR3 contains 15 residues. Germline CDR1 is LNHDA and CDR2 is SQIVND (reference sequence). V was cut by 4 bases and J by 3 bases, with 15 bases left in between. The CDR3 reads CASSTGGQVEETQYF. CDR3 bases: TGTGCCAGTAGTACGGGGGGCCAGGTTGAAGAGACCCAGTACTTC.

The chain combines TRBV7-8 with TRBJ2-3, with D perhaps TRBD2 (5 bases). The ends were cut back, 5 bases at V and 0 bases at J, with 12 bases in the middle. Germline assignment: CDR1 SGHVS and CDR2 FQNEAQ. There are 15 residues in the CDR3. The DNA of the CDR3 is TGTGCCAGCAGCGCCGGACTCTCTAGCACAGATACGCAGTATTTT. Translated: CASSAGLSSTDTQYF.

The CDR3 sequence: CASSKAGTSQETQYF. The CDR3, as DNA: TGCGCCAGCAGCAAGGCCGGGACTAGTCAAGAGACCCAGTACTTC. This chain links TRBV5-1 with TRBJ2-5; 8 bases fit TRBD2. The CDR3 spans 15 residues. Germline loops: CDR1 SGHRS, CDR2 YFSETQ. With V trimmed by 4 bases and J by 2 bases, 7 bases remained unmatched.

This clone appeared once. The V and J genes are TRBV30 and TRBJ2-2; 8 bases are a match to TRBD1. V was pared by 3 bases and J by 2 bases, with 5 bases of the junction left unmatched. This CDR3 has 15 amino acids. Germline values: CDR1 GTSNPN, CDR2 SVGIG (reference sequence). Here the CDR3 DNA reads TGTGCCTGGAGCAGGGGGCGGGTCAACACCGGGGAGCTGTTTTTT. Its translation: CAWSRGRVNTGELFF. The whole variable domain, remainder taken from reference TRBV30 and TRBJ2-2, is SQTIHQWPATLVQPVGSPLSLECTVEGTSNPNLYWYRQAAGRGLQLLFYSVGIGQISSEVPQNLSASRPQDRQFILSSKKLLLSDSGFYLCAWSRGRVNTGELFFGEGSRLTVL.

The V call is TRBV7-2, the J call TRBJ2-5; 7 nucleotides match TRBD1. The CDR3 spans 14 residues. Germline-derived CDR1 and CDR2 are SGHTA and FQGNSA. Trimming cost V 4 bases and J 5 bases; bases outside gene matches: 7. The CDR3 DNA reads TGTGCCAGCAGCTCGACAGGGTTCCGGGAGACCCAGTACTTC. This sequence encodes CASSSTGFRETQYF.

The chain combines TRBV28 with TRBJ2-5; 7 positions match TRBD1. The tail of the sequence fits TRBJ2-7 better, so the J call may be wrong. Looked up from germline, CDR1 is MDHEN and CDR2 is SYDVKM. The CDR3 extends over 14 amino acids. CDR3 amino acids: CASSLRGTVYEQYF. The CDR3 DNA is TGTGCCAGCAGTTTAAGGGGGACAGTCTACGAGCAGTACTTC.